This TCR beta chain was identified during a study of ipilimumab plus nivolumab after autologous stem cell transplantation. Study context: A median of roughly eight nivolumab and 5 ipilimumab doses were given.

CDR3 length: 17 amino acids. Germline CDR1 is SEHNR and CDR2 is FQNEAQ (reference sequence). V shed 3 bases, J shed 0 bases, and the junction held 7 bases outside the gene matches. This table comes from immunoSEQ multiplex PCR, and its TCRdb copy is limited to in-frame clones, with some not included. The top ten clones hold 8.5% to 12% of a sample with about 15,000 clones, 65% to 80% of them seen once. Patients got ipilimumab 1 mg/kg beginning 14 to 28 days post-transplant. Comments on this clone: Its antigen is unknown.

Findings and caveats of the study: TCR repertoire, Treg phenotype and gut microbiota reportedly support more study of this approach.

This receptor was identified in a male donor with primary mediastinal lymphoma. The rearrangement joins TRBV7-9 to TRBJ1-4; 7 bases agree with TRBD1. Sequences were derived from PBMCs, sampled in a trial of ipilimumab plus nivolumab as post-transplant consolidation. The CDR3 loop reads CASSLAGTDPTNEKLFF. The DNA for the CDR3 is TGTGCCAGCAGCTTGGCCGGGACAGATCCAACTAATGAAAAACTGTTTTTT.